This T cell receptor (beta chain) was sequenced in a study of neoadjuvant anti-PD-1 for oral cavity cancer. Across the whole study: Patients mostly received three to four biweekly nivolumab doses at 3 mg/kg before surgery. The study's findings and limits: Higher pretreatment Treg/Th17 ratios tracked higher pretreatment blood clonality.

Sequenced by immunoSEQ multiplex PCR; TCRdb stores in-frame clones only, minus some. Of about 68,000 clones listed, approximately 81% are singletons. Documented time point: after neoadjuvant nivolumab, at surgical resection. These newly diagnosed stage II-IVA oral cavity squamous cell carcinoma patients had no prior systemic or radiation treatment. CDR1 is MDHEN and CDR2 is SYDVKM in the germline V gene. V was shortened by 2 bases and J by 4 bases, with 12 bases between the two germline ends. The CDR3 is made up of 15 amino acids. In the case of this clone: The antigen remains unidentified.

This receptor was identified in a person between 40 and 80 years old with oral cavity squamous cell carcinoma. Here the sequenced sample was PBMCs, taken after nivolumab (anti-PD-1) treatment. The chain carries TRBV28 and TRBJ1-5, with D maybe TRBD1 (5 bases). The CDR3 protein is CASSLSPGTNQPQHF. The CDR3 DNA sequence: TGTGCCAGCAGTTTAAGCCCCGGGACGAATCAGCCCCAGCATTTT.